The 8 T cell receptor beta chains below come from one sample, sequenced in a study of shared T cell receptors in the human thymus. This table comes from immunoSEQ multiplex PCR, and its TCRdb copy is limited to in-frame clones, with some not included. The sample holds 450,000 to 650,000 clones, 78% seen once. These records were also assigned to another study, of human thymus T cells.

Sample: thymocytes. These receptors were taken from a boy younger than two with a congenital heart defect.

The V call is TRBV27, the J call TRBJ2-7; 9 bases map to TRBD1. This CDR3 comprises 16 residues. J was trimmed by 2 bases and V by 5 bases; bases with no gene match: 10. CDR1 is MNHEY, CDR2 SMNVEV, per germline (reference sequence). The CDR3 loop reads CASSPKKGQGTYEQYF. For the CDR3, the DNA is TGTGCCAGCAGTCCTAAAAAGGGACAGGGCACCTACGAGCAGTACTTC.

The chain carries TRBV12-5 and TRBJ1-2; no reliable D call. The CDR3 covers 13 residues. In germline, CDR1 is LGHNT, CDR2 FRNRAP. The V and J ends lost 5 bases and 6 bases respectively, with 13 bases between them. The CDR3 is CASGASANDGYTF. CDR3 bases: TGTGCTAGTGGTGCTTCCGCGAACGATGGCTACACCTTC.

The chain is built from TRBV21-1 and TRBJ1-2; TRBD1 is taken as the D call from the table, unchecked against the DNA. TRBV21-1 is described as a pseudogene. The CDR3 loop spans 16 amino acids. The CDR3 sequence is CASSKAPDRSDYGYTF. The CDR3 coding sequence is TGTGCCAGCAGCAAAGCCCCAGACAGGTCCGACTATGGCTACACCTTC.

V usage is TRBV18 and J usage is TRBJ1-5; TRBD1 matches at 8 bases. Germline V gene sequence: CDR1 KGHSH, CDR2 LQKENI. Losses at the gene ends were 3 bases for V and 6 bases for J; bases not matched to a gene: 10. The length of the CDR3 is 16 residues. As DNA, the CDR3 is TGTGCCAGCTCACCGATGGGACAGGCGTCGCCTCAGCCCCAGCATTTT. It specifies CASSPMGQASPQPQHF.

The gene calls are TRBV30 and TRBJ2-2; a weak D match, TRBD1 (6 bases). Germline V gene lookup returns CDR1 GTSNPN and CDR2 SVGIG (reference sequence). The CDR3 is made up of 19 amino acids. The V gene lost 6 bases and the J gene lost 0 bases, with 26 bases spanning the gap. CDR3 DNA: TGTGCCTGTGCTCTGGGGACATCGATGGACCCGACGAACACCGGGGAGCTGTTTTTT. As protein: CACALGTSMDPTNTGELFF.

This clone was seen once. J is TRBJ1-2 and V is TRBV4-3, with a possible D match to TRBD1 (5 bases). The CDR3 runs 11 residues. V lost 2 bases and J lost 8, with 6 bases in between. Per the germline V gene, CDR1 is LGHNA and CDR2 is YSLEER. The CDR3 DNA reads as TGCGCCAGCAGCCAAAGGGGCGGCTACACCTTC. It encodes CASSQRGGYTF.

The V gene is TRBV5-1, the J gene TRBJ2-1; tentative D call: TRBD2 (6 bases). Trimming removed 3 bases from V and 6 bases from J, with 13 bases in between. The CDR3 is 14 amino acids. Germline loops: CDR1 SGHRS, CDR2 YFSETQ. The CDR3 region has the DNA TGCGCCAGCAGCTCCCGGGACTCCCGCAATGAGCAGTTCTTC. This translates into CASSSRDSRNEQFF.

CDR3 loop: CASRPLAGVLPDTQYF. In nucleotides, the CDR3 is TGTGCCAGCAGACCTTTAGCGGGAGTCCTACCAGATACGCAGTATTTT. The V gene is TRBV5-4, the J gene TRBJ2-3; TRBD2 matches at 9 bases. CDR1 is SGHNT and CDR2 is YYREEE in the germline V gene (reference sequence). CDR3 length: 16 residues. V trimming: 5 bases; J trimming: 4 bases; junction bases outside the gene matches: 11. The entire variable domain, with the rest obtained from reference TRBV5-4 and TRBJ2-3, is as follows: ETGVTQSPTHLIKTRGQQVTLRCSSQSGHNTVSWYQQALGQGPQFIFQYYREEENGRGNFPPRFSGLQFPNYSSELNVNALELDDSALYLCASRPLAGVLPDTQYFGPGTRLTVL.